This T cell receptor beta chain was captured in a study of tumor-infiltrating lymphocytes in primary liver carcinoma. The germline V gene encodes CDR1 SGHAT and CDR2 FQNNGV. This CDR3 has 15 amino acids. In its sample, this clonotype was seen once. An end of the junction does not agree with germline; a read error may underlie this. Co-extracted RNA and DNA came from roughly 20-30 mg of unsorted bulk tissue. TCR beta cDNA was made from around 520 ng total RNA with a constant-region primer. The TCR beta library was amplified through three nested multiplex PCR rounds in a modified ARM-PCR procedure. TRBV1-TRBV30 forward primers and a C-beta reverse primer were used in the first two PCR rounds, which each ran for nine to ten cycles. TCRdb fed the multiplex PCR reads into MiXCR, producing one record per CDR3 protein. Of approximately 92,000 distinct CDR3 sequences listed, approximately 71% are singletons.

The TCR originated in a woman aged 55 to 70 with primary liver carcinoma and hepatitis B virus infection. Sequencing was done on a sample of liver tumor tissue from sampling region 5. Subset reported: tumor region T5, tumor centre. The chain carries TRBV11-2 and TRBJ2-3; perhaps D is TRBD1 or TRBD2 (6 bases each). The DNA of the CDR3 is TGTGCCAGCAGCTCGCTGGGGGGCCCCACACATACGCAGTATTTT. Its protein is CASSSLGGPTHTQYF.